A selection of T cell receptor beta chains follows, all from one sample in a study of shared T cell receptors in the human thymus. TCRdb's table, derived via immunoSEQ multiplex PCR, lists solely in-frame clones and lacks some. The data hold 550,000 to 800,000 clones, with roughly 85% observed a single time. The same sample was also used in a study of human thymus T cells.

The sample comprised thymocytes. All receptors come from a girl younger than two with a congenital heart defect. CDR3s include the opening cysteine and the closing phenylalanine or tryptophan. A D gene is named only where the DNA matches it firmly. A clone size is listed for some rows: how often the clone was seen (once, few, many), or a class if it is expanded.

CDR3 protein: CASSGRQGGRTGELFF
CDR3 DNA: TGCGCCAGCAGCGGACGACAGGGGGGAAGAACCGGGGAGCTGTTTTTT
clone size: NA
J gene: TRBJ2-2
D gene: TRBD1
V gene: TRBV10-1

CDR3 protein: CASSATGQGYGRLPMNTEAFF
CDR3 DNA: TGTGCCAGCTCAGCCACAGGACAGGGATATGGACGACTCCCAATGAACACTGAAGCTTTCTTT
clone size: NA
J gene: TRBJ1-1
D gene: TRBD1
V gene: TRBV18

CDR3 protein: CASDGGSSGNTIYF
CDR3 DNA: TGTGCCAGCGACGGGGGTTCATCTGGAAACACCATATATTTT
clone size: NA
J gene: TRBJ1-3
D gene: NA
V gene: TRBV6-1

CDR3 protein: CASKRARTGNSPLHF
CDR3 DNA: TGTGCCAGCAAGAGGGCCCGCACTGGGAATTCACCCCTCCACTTT
clone size: NA
J gene: TRBJ1-6
D gene: NA
V gene: TRBV6-1

CDR3 protein: CASSPGRRAEAFF
CDR3 DNA: TGTGCCAGTAGTCCAGGGAGGAGGGCAGAAGCTTTCTTT
clone size: few
J gene: TRBJ1-1
D gene: NA
V gene: TRBV19

CDR3 protein: CASGLTPQGASVSYGYTF
CDR3 DNA: TGTGCTAGTGGTTTGACCCCACAGGGGGCGTCGGTTAGCTATGGCTACACCTTC
clone size: NA
J gene: TRBJ1-2
D gene: TRBD1
V gene: TRBV12-5

CDR3 protein: CASSERVLHNSNQPQHF
CDR3 DNA: TGTGCCAGCAGTGAACGGGTCCTACATAATAGCAATCAGCCCCAGCATTTT
clone size: NA
J gene: TRBJ1-5
D gene: NA
V gene: TRBV6-1

CDR3 protein: CASRYRRNTGELFF
CDR3 DNA: TGTGCCAGCAGGTACAGGCGGAACACCGGGGAGCTGTTTTTT
clone size: once
J gene: TRBJ2-2
D gene: NA
V gene: TRBV27

CDR3 protein: CASSFVRGDYEQYF
CDR3 DNA: TGTGCCAGCAGTTTCGTCAGGGGGGATTACGAGCAGTACTTC
clone size: once
J gene: TRBJ2-7
D gene: NA
V gene: TRBV28

CDR3 protein: CASSLRWGLAAYQETQYF
CDR3 DNA: TGTGCCAGCAGTTTAAGATGGGGACTAGCGGCCTACCAAGAGACCCAGTACTTC
clone size: NA
J gene: TRBJ2-5
D gene: TRBD2
V gene: TRBV28

CDR3 protein: CASSSGDRGFDTEAFF
CDR3 DNA: TGTGCCAGCAGTTCCGGGGACAGGGGATTTGACACTGAAGCTTTCTTT
clone size: once
J gene: TRBJ1-1
D gene: TRBD1
V gene: TRBV6-6

CDR3 protein: CTSGLVMGQPLLWDGYTF
CDR3 DNA: TGTACTAGTGGTTTGGTTATGGGACAGCCGCTTCTCTGGGATGGCTACACCTTC
clone size: NA
J gene: TRBJ1-2
D gene: TRBD1
V gene: TRBV12-5

CDR3 protein: CASSSARGDYIEQFF
CDR3 DNA: TGTGCCAGCAGCTCGGCGCGGGGGGATTACATTGAGCAGTTCTTC
clone size: NA
J gene: TRBJ2-1
D gene: TRBD2
V gene: TRBV9

CDR3 protein: CASSPWQGSFYTF
CDR3 DNA: TGTGCCAGCAGCCCATGGCAGGGTTCCTTCTACACCTTC
clone size: once
J gene: TRBJ1-2
D gene: NA
V gene: TRBV9